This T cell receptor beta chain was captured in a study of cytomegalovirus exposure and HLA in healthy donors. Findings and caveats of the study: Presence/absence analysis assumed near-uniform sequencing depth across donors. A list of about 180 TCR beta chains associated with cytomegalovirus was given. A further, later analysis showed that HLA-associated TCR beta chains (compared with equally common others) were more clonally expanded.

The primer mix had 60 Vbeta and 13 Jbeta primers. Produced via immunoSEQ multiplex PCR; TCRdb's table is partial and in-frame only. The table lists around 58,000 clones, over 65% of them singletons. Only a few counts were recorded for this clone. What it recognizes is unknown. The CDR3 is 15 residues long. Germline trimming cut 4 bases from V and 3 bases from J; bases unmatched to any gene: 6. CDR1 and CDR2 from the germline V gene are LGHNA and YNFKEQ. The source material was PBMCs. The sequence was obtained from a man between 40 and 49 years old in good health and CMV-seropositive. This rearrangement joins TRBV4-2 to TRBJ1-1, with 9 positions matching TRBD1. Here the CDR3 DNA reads TGTGCCAGCAGCCCCCACAGGGGGCAGGACACTGAAGCTTTCTTT. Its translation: CASSPHRGQDTEAFF.